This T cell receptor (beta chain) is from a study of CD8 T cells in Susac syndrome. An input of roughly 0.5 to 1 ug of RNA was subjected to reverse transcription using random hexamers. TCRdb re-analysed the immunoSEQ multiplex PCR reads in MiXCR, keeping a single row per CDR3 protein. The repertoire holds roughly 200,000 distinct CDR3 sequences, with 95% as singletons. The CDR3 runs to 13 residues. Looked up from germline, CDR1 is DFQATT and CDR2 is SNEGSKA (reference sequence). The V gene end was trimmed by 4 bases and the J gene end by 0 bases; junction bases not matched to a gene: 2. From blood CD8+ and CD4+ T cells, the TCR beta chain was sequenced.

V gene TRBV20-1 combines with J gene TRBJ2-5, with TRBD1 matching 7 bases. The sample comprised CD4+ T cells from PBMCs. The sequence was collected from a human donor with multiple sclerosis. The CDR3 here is CSATQGYQETQYF. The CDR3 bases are TGCAGTGCTACACAGGGGTACCAAGAGACCCAGTACTTC.